This T cell receptor (beta chain) was sequenced for a study of shared clonotypes between healthy human individuals. General study points: In this cohort, only blood was sampled, and tissue repertoires likely differ.

Germline CDR1 SGHTA, CDR2 FQGNSA. This CDR3 has 15 amino acids. Deletions cut 1 base from V and 2 bases from J, with 10 bases between. As concerns this clone: Antigen unknown.

Each sample came from a Caucasian adult donor living in Nashville, Tennessee. Assay execution proceeded at the deep level. Here immunoSEQ multiplex PCR was the method, and the copy in TCRdb shows in-frame clones only, minus some. Here the sample spans more than 1 million clones, around 82% being singletons. The sequenced sample was memory CD4+ T cells from PBMCs. Documented subset: CD45RA-negative fraction. The rearrangement uses TRBV7-2 and TRBJ2-3, with unresolved D. The clonotype originates from a man aged 18 to 35 in good health. Some clones in this sample may be carry-over from other donors' samples. CDR3 sequence reads: CASSLGTPTTDTQYF. The CDR3 DNA reads TGTGCCAGCAGCTTAGGTACACCTACCACAGATACGCAGTATTTT.